Included here is one T cell receptor (beta chain) sequence, with context. Its antigen is currently unknown. This specimen comes from a study of B cell selection in AIRE deficiency. Original data processing: Patients' conventional T cells yielded some 1.1x10^5 distinct TCRbeta sequences; donors' around 130,000. Profiling relied on immunoSEQ multiplex PCR, and the TCRdb table lists in-frame clones only, not all of them. V and J calls and clone size are copied from that table; D and trimming were computed from the DNA. The sample yields tens of thousands of clones, approximately 96% seen once. Study-wide points: Only 9.3% of around 3,900 shared Treg sequences were patient-specific; roughly 30% healthy-specific. Tconv and Treg cells from AIRE-deficient patients resembled healthy donors in TCRBV usage, CDR3 length and diversity.

Sorting defined conventional CD4 T cells as CD4+CD127+. The TCR sequence derives from a human donor with AIRE deficiency. Specimen: conventional CD4+ T cells sorted from PBMCs.

CDR3 DNA sequence: TGTGCCAGCAGCGTAGATATAGCGGGAGGGCAGGAGCAGTACTTC. Translating it yields CASSVDIAGGQEQYF. This chain connects TRBV9 to TRBJ2-7; 11 bases match TRBD2. Losses at the gene ends were 0 bases for V and 7 bases for J; bases not matched to a gene: 6. This CDR3 contains 15 residues. Per the germline V gene, CDR1 is SGDLS and CDR2 is YYNGEE.